This T cell receptor (beta chain) was observed in a study of blood T cell repertoires in COVID-19. Study-wide context: T cells, B-cell-depleted T cells, or PBMCs supplied cDNA or gDNA.

The CDR3 consists of 14 residues. V lost 0 bases, J lost 6 bases, and 11 bases lay in between. The germline V gene encodes CDR1 LGHNA and CDR2 YSLEER. Study processing details: Reference gene primer amplification in the assay estimated nucleated cell counts. Method: immunoSEQ multiplex PCR; TCRdb's copy keeps in-frame clones and lacks some. V and J calls and clone size are as listed in that table; D and trimming were resolved from the DNA. The table records roughly 150,000 clones, 80% to 85% of them present only once. The TCR sequence derives from a man between 65 and 85 years old with active or convalescent COVID-19. The chain carries TRBV4-3 and TRBJ1-1; no reliable D call. The sequencing sample was made of peripheral blood. The CDR3 spells CASSQEQASPEAFF. CDR3 sequence (DNA): TGCGCCAGCAGCCAAGAGCAGGCTTCCCCTGAAGCTTTCTTT.